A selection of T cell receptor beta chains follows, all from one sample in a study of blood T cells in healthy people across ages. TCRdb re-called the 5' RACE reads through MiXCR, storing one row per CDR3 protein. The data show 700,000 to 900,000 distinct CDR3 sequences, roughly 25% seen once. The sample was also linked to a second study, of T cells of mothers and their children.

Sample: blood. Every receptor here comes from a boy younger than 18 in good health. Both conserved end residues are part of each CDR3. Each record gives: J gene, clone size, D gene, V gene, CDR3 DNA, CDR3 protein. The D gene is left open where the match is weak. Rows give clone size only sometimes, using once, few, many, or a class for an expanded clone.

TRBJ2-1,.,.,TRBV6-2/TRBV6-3,TGTGCCAGCCTGGAGGGGGGCCTATACAATGAGCAGTTCTTC,CASLEGGLYNEQFF
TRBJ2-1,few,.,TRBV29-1,TGCAGCGGGATTGATAGTTCGGGCAATCAGCAGTTCTTC,CSGIDSSGNQQFF
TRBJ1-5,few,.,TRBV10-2,TGCGCCAGCAGTGAACAGGTTCGAGGGCCCCAGCATTTT,CASSEQVRGPQHF
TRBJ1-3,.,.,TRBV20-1,TGCAGTGCTAGAGCCTCATCCAGCTCTGGAAACACCATATATTTT,CSARASSSSGNTIYF
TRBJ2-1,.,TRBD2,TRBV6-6,TGTGCCAGCAGCCCCGGACTAGCGGGGGACCCGATCTTC,CASSPGLAGDPIF
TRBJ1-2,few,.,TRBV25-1,TGTGCCAGCAGTGAATTTAGGGGTCGTCGGGATGGCTACACCTTC,CASSEFRGRRDGYTF
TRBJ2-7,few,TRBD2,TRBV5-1,TGCGCCAGCAGCTTGGCGAGCGGGGGGACCTCCTACGAGCAGTACTTC,CASSLASGGTSYEQYF
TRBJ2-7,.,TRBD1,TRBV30,TGTGCCTGGAGTCCCCAAGGACAGGGGGCCCACTTC,CAWSPQGQGAHF
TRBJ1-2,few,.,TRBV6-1,TGTGCCAGCAGTGAAGGGGGGTTTTTTGGCTACACCTTC,CASSEGGFFGYTF
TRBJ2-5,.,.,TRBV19,TGTGCCAGTAGCCTTTACTGGGGGGGCCCGGGAGAGACCCAGTACTTC,CASSLYWGGPGETQYF
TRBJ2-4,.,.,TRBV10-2,TGCGCCAGCAGTGAGAATCCCGGGAACATTCAGTACTTC,CASSENPGNIQYF
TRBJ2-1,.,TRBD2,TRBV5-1,TGCGCCAGCAGTCCGGGGGGTTTTTCCTACAATGAGCAGTTCTTC,CASSPGGFSYNEQFF
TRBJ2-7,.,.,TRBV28,TGTGCCAGCGGAGACAGGTCTAACTACGAGCAGTACTTC,CASGDRSNYEQYF
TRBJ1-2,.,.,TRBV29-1,TGCAGCGTGCCCCAGGAGGTGGACTATGGCTACACCTTC,CSVPQEVDYGYTF
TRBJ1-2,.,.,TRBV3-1,TGTGCCAGCAGCCTGACCCACACGGACATCGGCGGCTACACCTTC,CASSLTHTDIGGYTF
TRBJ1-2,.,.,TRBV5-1,TGCGCCAGCAGCTTGGGAGGTTTTGCGGGGAACTATGGCTACACCTTC,CASSLGGFAGNYGYTF
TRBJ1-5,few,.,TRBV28,TGTGCCAGCAGATTGGGTGGGAGGGCGAATCAGCCCCAGCATTTT,CASRLGGRANQPQHF
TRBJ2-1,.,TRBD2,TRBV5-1,TGCGCCAGCAGCTTCCCGTTGACCGGGGGGACCTACAATGAGCAGTTCTTC,CASSFPLTGGTYNEQFF
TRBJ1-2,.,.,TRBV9,TGTGCCAGCAGCGTAGCTACGGGGGCAGGGGATGGCTACACCTTC,CASSVATGAGDGYTF
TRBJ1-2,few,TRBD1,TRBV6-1,TGTGCCAGCAGCTGGGACAGGCCCTCAGCTTTCTATGGCTACACCTTC,CASSWDRPSAFYGYTF
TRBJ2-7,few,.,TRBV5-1,TGCGCCAGCAGCTTGGCCGGGACTTCCCTTTTGGAGCAGTACTTC,CASSLAGTSLLEQYF
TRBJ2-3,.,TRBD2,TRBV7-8,TGTGCCAGCAGCGGCGACCCTAGCGGGGCCACAGATACGCAGTATTTT,CASSGDPSGATDTQYF
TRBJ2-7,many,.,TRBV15,TGTGCCACCAGCAGAGATCGGGGTTCCTACGAGCAGTACTTC,CATSRDRGSYEQYF
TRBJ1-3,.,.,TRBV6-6,TGTGCCAGCAGCGGGGGAGCTGCCTCTGGAAACACCATATATTTT,CASSGGAASGNTIYF
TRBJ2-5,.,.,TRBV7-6,TGTGCCAGCAGCGGAGCTGGGAGTCTCCAAGAGACCCAGTACTTC,CASSGAGSLQETQYF
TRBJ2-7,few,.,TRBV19,TGTGCCTCGGGGGGCGCAGGGAACGTGCACGAGCAGTACTTC,CASGGAGNVHEQYF
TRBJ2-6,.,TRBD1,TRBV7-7,TGTGCTAGCAGCGCGACGACAGGGGCTACTGGGGCCAACGTCCTGACTTTC,CASSATTGATGANVLTF
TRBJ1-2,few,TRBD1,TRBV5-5,TGTGCCAGCAGTCCGGGGACAGAATATGGCTACACCTTC,CASSPGTEYGYTF
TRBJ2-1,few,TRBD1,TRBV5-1,TGCGCCAGTAAAGCGGGACAGGGGGCCGAGGAGCAGTTCTTC,CASKAGQGAEEQFF
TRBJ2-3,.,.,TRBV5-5,TGTGCCAGCAGCTTGGACTGGGGTTCAGGGGATACGCAGTATTTT,CASSLDWGSGDTQYF
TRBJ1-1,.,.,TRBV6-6,TGTGCCAGCAGGGAAGGATTGGGAGTTGTAGCTTTCTTT,CASREGLGVVAFF
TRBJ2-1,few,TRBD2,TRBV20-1,TGCAGTGCTTCGAGCGGGGGGGCCTGGAATGAGCAGTTCTTC,CSASSGGAWNEQFF
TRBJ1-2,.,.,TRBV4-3,TGCGCCAGCAGCCAAGATGCTGAGGGTTGGGATAACTATGGCTACACCTTC,CASSQDAEGWDNYGYTF
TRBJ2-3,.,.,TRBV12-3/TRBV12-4,TGTGCCAGCACCTGGGAGAACACAGATGCGCAGTATTTT,CASTWENTDAQYF
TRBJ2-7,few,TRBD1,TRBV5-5,TGTGCCAGCAGCTCCCAGGGGGCGCGCGACGAGCAGTACTTC,CASSSQGARDEQYF
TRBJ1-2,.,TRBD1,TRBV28,TGTGCCAGCAGCCAACAGACAGGGCGCGGCTACACCTTC,CASSQQTGRGYTF
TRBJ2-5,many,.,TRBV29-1,TGCAGCGTTGATCTTATTCAAGAGACCCAGTACTTC,CSVDLIQETQYF
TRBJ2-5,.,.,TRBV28,TGTGCCAGCAGTTTATCGCCCCCTCGCAGGGAGACCCAGTACTTC,CASSLSPPRRETQYF
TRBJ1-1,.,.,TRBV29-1,TGCAGCGTTACTTGGGGCATGGACACTGAAGCTTTCTTT,CSVTWGMDTEAFF
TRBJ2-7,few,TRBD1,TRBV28,TGTGCCAGCAGTTACCACAGGGGCCTCTACGAGCAGTACTTC,CASSYHRGLYEQYF
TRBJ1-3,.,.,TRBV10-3,TGTGCCATCAGTGAGACCCGCTCTGGAAACACCATATATTTT,CAISETRSGNTIYF
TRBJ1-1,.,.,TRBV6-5,TGTGCCAGCAGTTACCGGGGGCAGGACACTGAAGCTTTCTTT,CASSYRGQDTEAFF
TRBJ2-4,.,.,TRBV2,TGTGCCAGCAAGGAGAGGGGGGCGACCAAAAACATTCAGTACTTC,CASKERGATKNIQYF
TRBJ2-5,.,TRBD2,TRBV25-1,TGTGCCAGCAGTGAAGCGGGGGTCCAAGAGACCCAGTACTTC,CASSEAGVQETQYF
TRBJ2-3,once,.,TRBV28,TGTGCCAGCAGTTCCGAGATAGATACGCAGTATTTT,CASSSEIDTQYF
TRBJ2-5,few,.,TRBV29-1,TGCAGCGCCCGGGGCCAGCAGCGGGAGACCCAGTACTTC,CSARGQQRETQYF
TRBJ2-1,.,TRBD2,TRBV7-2,TGTGCCAGCAGCCGTAGCGGGGGAAAGTACAATGAGCAGTTCTTC,CASSRSGGKYNEQFF